The 8 T cell receptor beta chains below all came from one sample that was sequenced in a study of cytomegalovirus exposure and HLA in healthy donors. Repertoires were generated with immunoSEQ multiplex PCR, while TCRdb's copy carries only in-frame clones and drops some. The profile shows some 140,000 clones, roughly 86% of them singletons. The sample consisted of PBMCs. The receptors shown here come from a human donor in good health.

The rearrangement links TRBV18 to TRBJ2-5, with D perhaps TRBD2 (6 bases). CDR1 KGHSH and CDR2 LQKENI come from the germline V gene. Trimming shortened V by 2 bases and J by 2 bases, and 9 bases separated the two germline ends. The CDR3 is 14 residues long. CDR3 loop: CASSPGGGQETQYF. In DNA, the CDR3 is TGTGCCAGCTCACCAGGTGGGGGGCAAGAGACCCAGTACTTC.

V usage is TRBV6-1 and J usage is TRBJ2-1, with a tentative D call TRBD1 (5 bases). V was pared by 8 bases and J by 3 bases, with 14 bases between. Germline V gene lookup returns CDR1 MNHNS and CDR2 SASEGT. The CDR3 covers 14 residues. The CDR3 reads CASGLLRGYNEQFF. The CDR3 coding sequence is TGTGCCAGCGGGCTATTAAGGGGCTACAATGAGCAGTTCTTC.

Only one count was recorded for this clone. The CDR3 loop is CASSPQSGGSYGYTF. The CDR3 DNA reads TGTGCCAGCTCACCACAATCAGGGGGTTCCTATGGCTACACCTTC. This chain uses TRBV18 with TRBJ1-2; 7 nucleotides align to TRBD1. The CDR3 length is 15 residues. Germline V gene data show CDR1 as KGHSH and CDR2 as LQKENI. Trimming cost V 1 base and J 4 bases; bases outside gene matches: 6.

This clone was found a few times. This chain connects TRBV30 to TRBJ1-2; possible D gene TRBD1, 5 bases. In germline, CDR1 is GTSNPN, CDR2 SVGIG (reference sequence). The V and J ends lost 1 base and 4 bases respectively, with 16 bases between them. CDR3 size: 15 residues. The CDR3 bases are TGTGCCTGGAGTGCACTGGACACGGCCCCCTATGGCTACACCTTC. Protein product: CAWSALDTAPYGYTF.

The chain is built from TRBV5-1 and TRBJ2-1; TRBD1 matches at 7 bases. Trimming took 3 bases from V and 0 from J; bases not matched to a gene: 12. This CDR3 is built from 18 residues. Germline lookup yields CDR1 SGHRS and CDR2 YFSETQ. The CDR3 nucleotides are TGCGCCAGCAGCTCGGAAAACCCGGGACAGAGCTCCTACAATGAGCAGTTCTTC. This sequence encodes CASSSENPGQSSYNEQFF.

The genes are TRBV7-8 and TRBJ2-1; TRBD1 matches 7 bases. Germline CDR1 SGHVS, CDR2 FQNEAQ. The CDR3 contains 16 residues. V lost 5 bases to trimming and J lost 2 bases; unmatched junction nucleotides: 9. The CDR3 sequence: CASSGDRDRPYNEQFF. CDR3 nucleotide sequence: TGTGCCAGCAGCGGGGACCGGGACAGACCCTACAATGAGCAGTTCTTC.

The V gene is TRBV27, the J gene TRBJ2-1, with TRBD2 matching 11 bases. CDR1 and CDR2 (germline): MNHEY, SMNVEV (reference sequence). The CDR3 length is 14 residues. With V trimmed by 6 bases and J by 3 bases, 1 base remained unmatched. The CDR3 loop reads CASRGTSGYNEQFF. For the CDR3, the DNA is TGTGCCAGCAGAGGGACTAGCGGCTACAATGAGCAGTTCTTC.

The gene calls are TRBV15 and TRBJ1-2; D is perhaps TRBD1 (6 bases). This CDR3 is 14 amino acids long. V was trimmed by 2 bases and J by 6 bases, leaving 13 bases between them. CDR1 and CDR2 (germline): LNHNV, YYDKDF (reference sequence). The CDR3 nucleotides are TGTGCCACCAGCAGAATAGGACAGATAGATGGCTACACCTTC. This gives the protein CATSRIGQIDGYTF.